This T cell receptor beta chain was obtained from a study of T cell responses to AZD1222 COVID-19 vaccine. Study results and caveats: Seropositive AZD1222 recipients at baseline numbered only five or six. In the spike-specific TCR repertoire, nearly half reportedly target unmutated variant regions. The breadth and depth of Spike-specific TCRs increased once two AZD1222 doses had been given. The donors showed a predominance of white British ancestry and of females, with possible underestimation of clonal diversity.

The CDR3 consists of 17 residues. The junction had 9 bases not matched to a gene; V was cut back by 5 bases and J by 3 bases. Germline CDR1 is SGHTA and CDR2 is FQGNSA. On this clone itself: Its antigen is unknown.

The data were produced by immunoSEQ multiplex PCR, yet TCRdb's version contains in-frame clones alone and is incomplete. This repertoire shows 100,000 to 140,000 clones, around 90% found once; its top ten account for around 4.7%. The V call is TRBV7-2, the J call TRBJ1-3; 11 nucleotides agree with TRBD1. This sample comprised peripheral blood, obtained 28 days after the second AZD1222 dose. The source is an adult who received the AZD1222 COVID-19 vaccine. The CDR3 is CASSVTGTGGVGNTIYF. The DNA of the CDR3 is TGTGCCAGCAGCGTTACCGGGACAGGGGGAGTTGGAAACACCATATATTTT.